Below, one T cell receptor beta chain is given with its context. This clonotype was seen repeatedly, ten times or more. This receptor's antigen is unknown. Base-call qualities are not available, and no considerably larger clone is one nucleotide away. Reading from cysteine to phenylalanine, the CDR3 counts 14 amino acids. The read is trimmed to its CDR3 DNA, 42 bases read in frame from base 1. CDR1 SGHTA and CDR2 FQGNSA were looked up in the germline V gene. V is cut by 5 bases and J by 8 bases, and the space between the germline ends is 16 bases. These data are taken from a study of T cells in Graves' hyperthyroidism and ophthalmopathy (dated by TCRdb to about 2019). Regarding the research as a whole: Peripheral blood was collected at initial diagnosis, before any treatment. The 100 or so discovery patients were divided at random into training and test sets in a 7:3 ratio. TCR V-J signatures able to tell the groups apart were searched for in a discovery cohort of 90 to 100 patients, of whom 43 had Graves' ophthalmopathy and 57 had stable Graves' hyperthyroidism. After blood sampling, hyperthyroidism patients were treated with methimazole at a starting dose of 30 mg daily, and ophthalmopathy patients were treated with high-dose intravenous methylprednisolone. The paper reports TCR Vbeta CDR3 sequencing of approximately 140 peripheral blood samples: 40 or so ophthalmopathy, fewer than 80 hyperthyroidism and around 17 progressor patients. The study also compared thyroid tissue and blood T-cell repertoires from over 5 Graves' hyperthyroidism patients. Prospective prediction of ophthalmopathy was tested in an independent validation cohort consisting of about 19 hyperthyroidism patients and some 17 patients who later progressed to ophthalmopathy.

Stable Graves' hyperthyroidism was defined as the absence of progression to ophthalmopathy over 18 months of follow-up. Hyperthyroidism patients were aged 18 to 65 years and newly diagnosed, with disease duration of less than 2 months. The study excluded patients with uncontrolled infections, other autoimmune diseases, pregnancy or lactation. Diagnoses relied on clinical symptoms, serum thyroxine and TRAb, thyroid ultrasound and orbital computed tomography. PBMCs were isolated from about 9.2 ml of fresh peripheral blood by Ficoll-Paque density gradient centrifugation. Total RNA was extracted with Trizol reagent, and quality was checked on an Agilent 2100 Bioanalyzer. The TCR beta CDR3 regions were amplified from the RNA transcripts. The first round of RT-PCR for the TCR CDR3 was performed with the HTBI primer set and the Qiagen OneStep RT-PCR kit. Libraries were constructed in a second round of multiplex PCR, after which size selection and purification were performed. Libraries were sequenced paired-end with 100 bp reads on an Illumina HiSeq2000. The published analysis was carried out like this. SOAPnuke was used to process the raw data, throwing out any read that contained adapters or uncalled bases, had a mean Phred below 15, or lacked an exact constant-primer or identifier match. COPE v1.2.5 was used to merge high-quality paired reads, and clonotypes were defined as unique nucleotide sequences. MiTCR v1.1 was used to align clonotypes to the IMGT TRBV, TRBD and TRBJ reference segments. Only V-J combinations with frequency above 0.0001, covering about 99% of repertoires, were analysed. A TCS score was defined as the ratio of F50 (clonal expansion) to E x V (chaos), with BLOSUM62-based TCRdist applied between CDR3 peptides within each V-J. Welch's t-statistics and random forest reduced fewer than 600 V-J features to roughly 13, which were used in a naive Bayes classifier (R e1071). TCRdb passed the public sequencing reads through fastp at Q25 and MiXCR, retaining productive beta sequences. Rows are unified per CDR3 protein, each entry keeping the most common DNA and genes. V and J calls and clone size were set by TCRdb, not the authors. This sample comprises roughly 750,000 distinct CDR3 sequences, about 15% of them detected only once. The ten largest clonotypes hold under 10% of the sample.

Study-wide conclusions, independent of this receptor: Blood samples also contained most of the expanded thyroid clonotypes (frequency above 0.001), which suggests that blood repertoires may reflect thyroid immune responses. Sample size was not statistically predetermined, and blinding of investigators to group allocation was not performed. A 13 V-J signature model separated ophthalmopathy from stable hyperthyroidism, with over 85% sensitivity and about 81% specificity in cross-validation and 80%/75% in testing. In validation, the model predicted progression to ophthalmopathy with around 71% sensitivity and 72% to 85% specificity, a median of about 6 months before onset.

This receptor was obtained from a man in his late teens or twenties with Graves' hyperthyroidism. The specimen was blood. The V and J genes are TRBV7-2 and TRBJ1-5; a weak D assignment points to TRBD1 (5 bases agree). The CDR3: CASSLSQGVEPQHF. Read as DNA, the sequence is TGTGCCAGCAGCCTGTCCCAGGGCGTTGAGCCCCAGCATTTT.